The 8 T cell receptor beta chains below come from one sample, sequenced in a study of OX40 agonist ivuxolimab in advanced cancers. Profiled with immunoSEQ multiplex PCR; TCRdb holds only in-frame clones, not every one. The sample lists tens of thousands of clones, more than 65% occurring once. The sample here was CD4+ or CD8+ T cells sorted from blood, taken in a trial of the OX40 agonist ivuxolimab. The receptor set was obtained from an adult with an advanced solid tumor such as melanoma, head and neck, liver or kidney cancer.

This clone was seen more than once but under ten times. This chain connects TRBV6-1 to TRBJ1-2, with 7 bases lining up with TRBD1. The ends lost 4 bases at V and 0 bases at J; junction bases unmatched: 8. The germline CDR1 and CDR2 sequences are MNHNS and SASEGT. CDR3 length: 16 residues. Written as DNA, the CDR3 is TGTGCCAGCAGTGGGACAGGCCAAGGGTCTAACTATGGCTACACCTTC. Translation gives CASSGTGQGSNYGYTF.

The chain combines TRBV9 with TRBJ1-6; TRBD1 is a possible D gene (6 bases). Trimming took off 1 base at V and 7 bases at J, with 9 bases between the two ends. Germline loops: CDR1 SGDLS, CDR2 YYNGEE. This CDR3 is built from 14 residues. The CDR3 nucleotides are TGTGCCAGCAGCGTACGGGACACCAATTCACCCCTCCACTTT. It yields the protein CASSVRDTNSPLHF. Supplemented by reference TRBV9 and TRBJ1-6, the full variable domain reads DSGVTQTPKHLITATGQRVTLRCSPRSGDLSVYWYQQSLDQGLQFLIQYYNGEERAKGNILERFSAQQFPDLHSELNLSSLELGDSALYFCASSVRDTNSPLHFGNGTRLTVT.

V usage is TRBV5-1 and J usage is TRBJ2-5, with D possibly being TRBD1 (6 bases). CDR3 length equals 16 residues. Germline CDR1 is SGHRS and CDR2 is YFSETQ. Trimming cost V 4 bases and J 0 bases, with 16 bases left between them. The CDR3 bases are TGCGCCAGCAGCCTTACAGGGATTGGGTACCAAGAGACCCAGTACTTC. Translating gives CASSLTGIGYQETQYF.

The chain is built from TRBV19 and TRBJ2-2; TRBD1 matches 8 bases. Germline CDR1 and CDR2: LNHDA and SQIVND (reference sequence). V trimming: 8 bases; J trimming: 1 base; junction bases outside the gene matches: 6. The CDR3 spans 15 residues. CDR3 nucleotides: TGTGCCAGTGGGCGTGGACAGGGGAACACCGGGGAGCTGTTTTTT. It translates to CASGRGQGNTGELFF.

The table lists this clone with a few counts. The CDR3 sequence is CASSEGQRNIQYF. The CDR3 DNA reads TGTGCCAGCAGTGAGGGACAGAGAAACATTCAGTACTTC. V is TRBV6-1 and J is TRBJ2-4, with 7 bases that match TRBD1. In germline, CDR1 is MNHNS, CDR2 SASEGT. With V trimmed by 3 bases and J by 6 bases, 2 bases remained unmatched. This CDR3 comprises 13 residues.

The chain carries TRBV18 and TRBJ2-7, with 10 bases identical to TRBD1. J gave up 4 bases and V 1 base, and 4 bases lay outside the gene matches. CDR3 length: 15 amino acids. From germline, CDR1 is KGHSH and CDR2 LQKENI. Here the CDR3 reads CASSPQGQGMYEQYF. CDR3 coding DNA: TGTGCCAGCTCACCACAGGGACAGGGGATGTACGAGCAGTACTTC.

The chain uses TRBV19 and TRBJ2-2; 9 positions match TRBD1. The germline gives CDR1 LNHDA, CDR2 SQIVND (reference sequence). The CDR3 runs 15 residues. V shed 5 bases and J 5 bases; nucleotides not matched to a gene: 6. For the CDR3, the DNA is TGTGCCAGTAGTCCAACCGGGACAGGGACCGGGGAGCTGTTTTTT. Residues: CASSPTGTGTGELFF.

V usage is TRBV18 and J usage is TRBJ1-4, with a possible D match to TRBD1 (5 bases). The germline V and J ends were trimmed by 0 bases and 5 bases, with 16 bases remaining between them. The CDR3 runs 17 residues. Germline V gene lookup returns CDR1 KGHSH and CDR2 LQKENI. The CDR3 loop is CASSPPGYRDGNEKLFF. CDR3 coding DNA: TGTGCCAGCTCACCACCGGGGTACCGGGACGGAAATGAAAAACTGTTTTTT.